These T cell receptor beta chains were read from a single sample in a study of PD-1 blockade in classical Hodgkin lymphoma. This table comes from immunoSEQ multiplex PCR, and its TCRdb copy is limited to in-frame clones, with some not included. The sample holds 23,000 or so clones, approximately 65% seen once. The material was peripheral blood mononuclear cells (PBMCs), obtained before the fourth cycle of nivolumab. The receptors here all came from a human donor with classical Hodgkin lymphoma. Both conserved end residues are part of each CDR3. The D gene is left open where the match is weak. Clone size, where shown, is once, few, many, or a class for clones that have expanded.

abundance: few; v_gene: TRBV6-1; d_gene: .; j_gene: TRBJ2-7; CDR3aa: CASSEYGLWEQYF; CDR3nt: TGTGCCAGCAGTGAATACGGGTTATGGGAGCAGTACTTC
abundance: once; v_gene: TRBV6-5; d_gene: .; j_gene: TRBJ1-1; CDR3aa: CASSITGRGNTEAFF; CDR3nt: TGTGCCAGCAGTATTACGGGCAGGGGCAACACTGAAGCTTTCTTT
abundance: .; v_gene: TRBV7-9; d_gene: TRBD2; j_gene: TRBJ2-7; CDR3aa: CASSREGYEQYF; CDR3nt: TGTGCCAGCAGCCGGGAGGGATACGAGCAGTACTTC
abundance: .; v_gene: TRBV5-1; d_gene: TRBD1; j_gene: TRBJ1-6; CDR3aa: CASSLGTGIRDSPLHF; CDR3nt: TGCGCCAGCAGCTTGGGGACAGGGATTCGAGATTCACCCCTCCACTTT
abundance: few; v_gene: TRBV7-9; d_gene: .; j_gene: TRBJ2-3; CDR3aa: CASSSGTYFTDTQYF; CDR3nt: TGTGCCAGCAGCTCCGGGACTTACTTCACAGATACGCAGTATTTT
abundance: .; v_gene: TRBV29-1; d_gene: .; j_gene: TRBJ1-1; CDR3aa: CSVEAHDSTNTEAFF; CDR3nt: TGCAGCGTTGAAGCCCATGACAGTACGAACACTGAAGCTTTCTTT
abundance: .; v_gene: TRBV7-2; d_gene: .; j_gene: TRBJ2-1; CDR3aa: CASSFEVAYNEQFF; CDR3nt: TGTGCCAGCAGCTTCGAGGTGGCATACAATGAGCAGTTCTTC
abundance: .; v_gene: TRBV5-1; d_gene: .; j_gene: TRBJ2-1; CDR3aa: CASSLVNRGGISYNEQFF; CDR3nt: TGCGCCAGCAGCTTGGTAAACAGGGGAGGTATATCCTACAATGAGCAGTTCTTC
abundance: .; v_gene: TRBV27; d_gene: .; j_gene: TRBJ1-5; CDR3aa: CASSLVGGVSNQPQHF; CDR3nt: TGTGCCAGCAGTTTAGTCGGGGGGGTCAGCAATCAGCCCCAGCATTTC
abundance: .; v_gene: TRBV5-1; d_gene: TRBD2; j_gene: TRBJ2-5; CDR3aa: CASSREVQETQYF; CDR3nt: TGCGCCAGCAGTCGGGAGGTCCAAGAGACCCAGTACTTC
abundance: .; v_gene: TRBV6-4; d_gene: .; j_gene: TRBJ1-6; CDR3aa: CAISPPDSPSPLHF; CDR3nt: TGTGCCATCTCCCCCCCCGACAGCCCTTCACCCCTCCACTTT
abundance: .; v_gene: TRBV5-5; d_gene: TRBD2; j_gene: TRBJ2-7; CDR3aa: CASQIAGANPYEQYF; CDR3nt: TGTGCCAGCCAAATAGCGGGGGCCAACCCCTACGAGCAGTACTTC
abundance: .; v_gene: TRBV15; d_gene: .; j_gene: TRBJ2-4; CDR3aa: CATSAGVIQYF; CDR3nt: TGTGCCACCAGCGCAGGGGTGATTCAGTACTTC
abundance: .; v_gene: TRBV16; d_gene: TRBD1; j_gene: TRBJ1-2; CDR3aa: CASSYGQEGGYTF; CDR3nt: TGTGCCAGCAGCTACGGACAGGAAGGCGGCTACACCTTC
abundance: .; v_gene: TRBV28; d_gene: .; j_gene: TRBJ1-5; CDR3aa: CASSFPDRYQPQHF; CDR3nt: TGTGCCAGCAGTTTCCCCGACAGGTATCAGCCCCAGCATTTT
abundance: medium-sized; v_gene: TRBV5-1; d_gene: TRBD1; j_gene: TRBJ2-1; CDR3aa: CASATGTGGNNEQFF; CDR3nt: TGCGCCAGCGCAACCGGGACAGGGGGCAACAATGAGCAGTTCTTC
abundance: few; v_gene: TRBV6-5; d_gene: .; j_gene: TRBJ1-2; CDR3aa: CASSQHRDTGYTF; CDR3nt: TGTGCCAGCAGTCAGCACAGGGATACTGGCTACACCTTC
abundance: .; v_gene: TRBV2; d_gene: TRBD1; j_gene: TRBJ2-1; CDR3aa: CASSEGTGSYNEQFF; CDR3nt: TGTGCCAGCAGTGAAGGGACAGGGAGCTACAATGAGCAGTTCTTC
abundance: once; v_gene: TRBV28; d_gene: .; j_gene: TRBJ1-1; CDR3aa: CASKLDITEAFF; CDR3nt: TGTGCCAGCAAGTTGGATATCACTGAAGCTTTCTTT
abundance: .; v_gene: TRBV6-5; d_gene: TRBD1; j_gene: TRBJ1-2; CDR3aa: CASSSGTGGLVGYTF; CDR3nt: TGTGCCAGCAGCTCGGGGACAGGGGGCCTGGTAGGCTACACCTTC
abundance: few; v_gene: TRBV19; d_gene: TRBD1; j_gene: TRBJ1-6; CDR3aa: CASRDSHNSPLHF; CDR3nt: TGTGCCAGCAGGGACAGCCATAATTCACCCCTCCACTTT
abundance: .; v_gene: TRBV29-1; d_gene: .; j_gene: TRBJ1-2; CDR3aa: CSVESQGPYGYTF; CDR3nt: TGCAGCGTTGAATCCCAGGGGCCCTATGGCTACACCTTC
abundance: few; v_gene: TRBV9; d_gene: TRBD1; j_gene: TRBJ2-5; CDR3aa: CASSVQGQFQETQYF; CDR3nt: TGTGCCAGCAGCGTGCAGGGACAGTTCCAAGAGACCCAGTACTTC
abundance: .; v_gene: TRBV11-2; d_gene: TRBD2; j_gene: TRBJ2-5; CDR3aa: CASSLAPSGGPWQETQYF; CDR3nt: TGTGCCAGCAGCTTAGCGCCCAGCGGGGGCCCATGGCAAGAGACCCAGTACTTC
abundance: .; v_gene: TRBV5-4; d_gene: .; j_gene: TRBJ1-1; CDR3aa: CASSLARFEAFF; CDR3nt: TGTGCCAGCAGCTTGGCACGGTTTGAAGCTTTCTTT
abundance: .; v_gene: TRBV5-1; d_gene: .; j_gene: TRBJ1-4; CDR3aa: CASSLPAPTGNEKLFF; CDR3nt: TGCGCCAGCAGCTTGCCAGCCCCGACTGGTAATGAAAAACTGTTTTTT
abundance: .; v_gene: TRBV7-2; d_gene: .; j_gene: TRBJ1-1; CDR3aa: CASSFPGTEAFF; CDR3nt: TGTGCCAGCAGCTTCCCAGGTACTGAAGCTTTCTTT
abundance: .; v_gene: TRBV4-1; d_gene: TRBD2; j_gene: TRBJ2-4; CDR3aa: CASSQLLAGVAKNIQYF; CDR3nt: TGCGCCAGCAGCCAGTTATTAGCGGGGGTAGCCAAAAACATTCAGTACTTC
abundance: .; v_gene: TRBV6-6; d_gene: TRBD1; j_gene: TRBJ2-5; CDR3aa: CASSYTTGGQTQYF; CDR3nt: TGTGCCAGCAGTTACACGACAGGGGGACAGACCCAGTACTTC
abundance: few; v_gene: TRBV7-2; d_gene: .; j_gene: TRBJ2-7; CDR3aa: CASSYTLHIYEQYF; CDR3nt: TGTGCCAGCAGCTATACCCTACACATCTACGAGCAGTACTTC
abundance: .; v_gene: TRBV27; d_gene: .; j_gene: TRBJ2-4; CDR3aa: CASSPTPGQLKNIQYF; CDR3nt: TGTGCCAGCAGTCCCACCCCCGGACAGCTCAAAAACATTCAGTACTTC
abundance: .; v_gene: TRBV6-5; d_gene: .; j_gene: TRBJ2-3; CDR3aa: CASSSTVGDTQYF; CDR3nt: TGTGCCAGCAGTTCGACAGTGGGAGATACGCAGTATTTT
abundance: .; v_gene: TRBV6-6; d_gene: .; j_gene: TRBJ2-7; CDR3aa: CASSYRYEQYF; CDR3nt: TGTGCCAGCAGTTACCGGTACGAGCAGTACTTC
abundance: .; v_gene: TRBV5-4; d_gene: .; j_gene: TRBJ2-1; CDR3aa: CASSPILTGSNEQFF; CDR3nt: TGTGCCAGCAGCCCAATCCTGACAGGTTCGAATGAGCAGTTCTTC
abundance: medium-sized; v_gene: TRBV2; d_gene: .; j_gene: TRBJ1-1; CDR3aa: CASRPWGRNTEAFF; CDR3nt: TGTGCCAGCAGGCCTTGGGGCAGGAACACTGAAGCTTTCTTT
abundance: .; v_gene: TRBV15; d_gene: TRBD1; j_gene: TRBJ1-6; CDR3aa: CATSIQGDSPLHF; CDR3nt: TGTGCCACCAGCATTCAGGGGGATTCACCCCTCCACTTT
abundance: .; v_gene: TRBV13; d_gene: .; j_gene: TRBJ1-1; CDR3aa: CASSPGGISEAFF; CDR3nt: TGTGCCAGCAGCCCTGGGGGCATCTCTGAAGCTTTCTTT
abundance: .; v_gene: TRBV6-1; d_gene: TRBD2; j_gene: TRBJ2-2; CDR3aa: CASSRGGSGTGELFF; CDR3nt: TGTGCCAGCAGCCGGGGGGGCAGTGGCACCGGGGAGCTGTTTTTT
abundance: few; v_gene: TRBV6-5; d_gene: .; j_gene: TRBJ2-6; CDR3aa: CASSYEGSGANVLTF; CDR3nt: TGTGCCAGCAGTTATGAGGGGTCTGGGGCCAACGTCCTGACTTTC
abundance: .; v_gene: TRBV7-9; d_gene: .; j_gene: TRBJ2-7; CDR3aa: CASRRQASYEQYF; CDR3nt: TGTGCCAGCAGGAGGCAGGCCTCCTACGAGCAGTACTTC
abundance: .; v_gene: TRBV13; d_gene: .; j_gene: TRBJ2-3; CDR3aa: CASSFGSGATDTQYF; CDR3nt: TGTGCCAGCAGCTTCGGTAGCGGTGCCACAGATACGCAGTATTTT
abundance: .; v_gene: TRBV7-7; d_gene: .; j_gene: TRBJ2-5; CDR3aa: CASSLLRGGQETQYF; CDR3nt: TGTGCCAGCAGCTTATTAAGGGGAGGTCAAGAGACCCAGTACTTC
abundance: .; v_gene: TRBV7-3; d_gene: .; j_gene: TRBJ1-2; CDR3aa: CASSFQTNYGYTF; CDR3nt: TGTGCCAGCAGCTTCCAAACTAACTATGGCTACACCTTC
abundance: .; v_gene: TRBV5-1; d_gene: .; j_gene: TRBJ1-1; CDR3aa: CASRYDQNTEAFF; CDR3nt: TGCGCCAGCAGATACGACCAGAACACTGAAGCTTTCTTT
abundance: .; v_gene: TRBV14; d_gene: .; j_gene: TRBJ2-7; CDR3aa: CASSHYTGTGDEQYF; CDR3nt: TGTGCCAGCAGCCACTATACGGGGACGGGTGACGAGCAGTACTTC
abundance: .; v_gene: TRBV6-5; d_gene: .; j_gene: TRBJ2-5; CDR3aa: CASSYIARETQYF; CDR3nt: TGTGCCAGCAGTTACATAGCACGAGAGACCCAGTACTTC
abundance: few; v_gene: TRBV9; d_gene: TRBD1; j_gene: TRBJ1-2; CDR3aa: CASSVGLGGGWTGARGNYGYTF; CDR3nt: TGTGCCAGCAGCGTAGGTCTCGGTGGAGGGTGGACAGGGGCTCGTGGGAACTATGGCTACACCTTC
abundance: .; v_gene: TRBV11-2; d_gene: .; j_gene: TRBJ2-2; CDR3aa: CASSFSSVSTGELFF; CDR3nt: TGTGCCAGCAGCTTTAGTTCTGTGTCCACCGGGGAGCTGTTTTTT
abundance: .; v_gene: TRBV19; d_gene: .; j_gene: TRBJ2-7; CDR3aa: CASSISRGTYEQYF; CDR3nt: TGTGCCAGTAGTATAAGTCGAGGGACCTACGAGCAGTACTTC
abundance: .; v_gene: TRBV28; d_gene: .; j_gene: TRBJ2-3; CDR3aa: CASSLGQLPSADTQYF; CDR3nt: TGTGCCAGCAGTTTAGGGCAGCTCCCCTCGGCAGATACGCAGTATTTT
abundance: .; v_gene: TRBV14; d_gene: .; j_gene: TRBJ1-2; CDR3aa: CASSQRYGGYTF; CDR3nt: TGTGCCAGCAGCCAGCGGTATGGGGGCTACACCTTC
abundance: few; v_gene: TRBV6-5; d_gene: .; j_gene: TRBJ1-4; CDR3aa: CASSPQGRVEKLFF; CDR3nt: TGTGCCAGCAGTCCCCAGGGAAGAGTTGAAAAACTGTTTTTT
abundance: medium-sized; v_gene: TRBV6-5; d_gene: .; j_gene: TRBJ1-2; CDR3aa: CASSYLGSQDGYTF; CDR3nt: TGTGCCAGCAGTTACCTCGGGTCTCAGGATGGCTACACCTTC
abundance: few; v_gene: TRBV2; d_gene: .; j_gene: TRBJ2-3; CDR3aa: CASSDPTGRGGDTQYF; CDR3nt: TGTGCCAGCAGTGATCCGACAGGGCGGGGAGGAGATACGCAGTATTTT
abundance: few; v_gene: TRBV28; d_gene: .; j_gene: TRBJ1-5; CDR3aa: CASNVQPQHF; CDR3nt: TGTGCCTCCAACGTTCAGCCCCAGCATTTT
abundance: .; v_gene: TRBV7-2; d_gene: .; j_gene: TRBJ1-3; CDR3aa: CASSLFPGVSGNTIYF; CDR3nt: TGTGCCAGCAGCTTATTCCCGGGCGTCTCTGGAAACACCATATATTTT